A selection of T cell receptor beta chains follows, all from one sample in a study of OX40 agonist ivuxolimab in advanced cancers. The method was immunoSEQ multiplex PCR; TCRdb's version includes in-frame clones alone and lacks a portion of them. The sample records tens of thousands of clones, roughly 90% being singletons. The starting material was CD4+ or CD8+ T cells sorted from blood, obtained in a trial of the OX40 agonist ivuxolimab. The receptors derive from an adult with an advanced solid tumor such as melanoma, head and neck, liver or kidney cancer. Each CDR3 is given with its conserved first and last residue. The D gene is left open where the match is weak. Some rows have no size entry. The others give once, few or many, or a class for an expanded clone.

J gene | clone size | V gene | D gene | CDR3 DNA | CDR3 protein
TRBJ1-5 | . | TRBV6-1 | TRBD1 | TGTGCCAGCAGTGGGACAGGAGAGGAGTGGAGTCTGCCCCAGCATTTT | CASSGTGEEWSLPQHF
TRBJ2-7 | few | TRBV30 | TRBD2 | TGTGCCTGGAGTGTATGGGGGGGATACGAGCAGTACTTC | CAWSVWGGYEQYF
TRBJ1-2 | . | TRBV4-1 | . | TGCGCCAGCAGCCAAGTCCCAGGGGAAGGCTATGGCTACACCTTC | CASSQVPGEGYGYTF
TRBJ1-5 | . | TRBV19 | . | TGTGCCAGTAGCCAACCACGGGACTTCGTCAATCAGCCCCAGCATTTT | CASSQPRDFVNQPQHF
TRBJ2-7 | . | TRBV28 | TRBD2 | TGTGCCAGCAGTTTATGGGTCGGGCTAGCGGGCGACGAGCAGTACTTC | CASSLWVGLAGDEQYF
TRBJ1-1 | once | TRBV7-6 | TRBD1 | TGTGCCAGCAGACGTTTTGGGGACAGGGAAGCTTTCTTT | CASRRFGDREAFF
TRBJ2-2 | . | TRBV30 | TRBD1 | TGTGCCTGGGAGGGAGACAGGGGGCAAACCGGGGAGCTGTTTTTT | CAWEGDRGQTGELFF
TRBJ2-1 | . | TRBV7-9 | . | TGTGCCAGCAGCTTAGGGGGGTGGAGTCAGGGAATCAATGAGCAGTTCTTC | CASSLGGWSQGINEQFF
TRBJ1-3 | . | TRBV6-1 | . | TGTGCCAGCAGTGACAGGGGAACTGGAAACACCATATATTTT | CASSDRGTGNTIYF
TRBJ2-3 | . | TRBV1 | . | TGCACCAGCAGCCAAGACAAGGCGGCTAGCACAGATACGCAGTATTTT | CTSSQDKAASTDTQYF
TRBJ2-7 | . | TRBV28 | TRBD1 | TGTGCCAGCAGCCGGGACAGCTCCTACGAGCAGTACTTC | CASSRDSSYEQYF
TRBJ1-5 | once | TRBV6-5 | TRBD1 | TGTGCCAGCAGTGCAGGGGGTATTCAGCCCCAGCATTTT | CASSAGGIQPQHF
TRBJ2-1 | . | TRBV6-5 | TRBD2 | TGTGCCAGCAGTTCCACTGGGACTAACAATGAGCAGTTCTTC | CASSSTGTNNEQFF
TRBJ1-5 | . | TRBV19 | TRBD1 | TGTGCCAGTACCCCGCGGGGGGGACAGGGGATATTTGGGGATCAGCCCCAGCATTTT | CASTPRGGQGIFGDQPQHF
TRBJ1-5 | . | TRBV27 | TRBD1 | TGTGCCAGCAGTTTGACAGGGGACAATCAGCCCCAGCATTTT | CASSLTGDNQPQHF
TRBJ1-1 | . | TRBV5-5 | . | TGTGCCAGCAGCTTGGGGCTCGTGGGGAACACTGAAGCTTTCTTT | CASSLGLVGNTEAFF
TRBJ1-1 | . | TRBV5-6 | TRBD1 | TGTGCCAGCAGCCTATCCGCAGGGGGCTTGAGGGAATTCACTGAAGCTTTCTTT | CASSLSAGGLREFTEAFF
TRBJ1-4 | . | TRBV11-2 | TRBD1 | TGTGCCAGCAGCCCCTACAGGGGAATGCAAAATGAAAAACTGTTTTTT | CASSPYRGMQNEKLFF
TRBJ1-5 | . | TRBV19 | TRBD1 | TGTGCCAGTAGTGCAGGGGACAGCAGACAATTTGCCAATCAGCCCCAGCATTTT | CASSAGDSRQFANQPQHF
TRBJ2-7 | . | TRBV14 | . | TGTGCCAGCAGCCACCCCCGGCGGGGACAGAACTACGAGCAGTACTTC | CASSHPRRGQNYEQYF
TRBJ2-1 | . | TRBV14 | . | TGTGCCAGCAGCCAAGCAATCAACTATGAGCAGTTCTTC | CASSQAINYEQFF
TRBJ2-1 | . | TRBV28 | . | TGTGCCAGCAACCTCATAGGCAATGAGCAGTTCTTC | CASNLIGNEQFF
TRBJ2-5 | . | TRBV6-4 | . | TGTGCCAGCAGTAGACCCGGGACACAACAAGAGACCCAGTACTTC | CASSRPGTQQETQYF
TRBJ1-1 | . | TRBV9 | . | TGTGCCAGCAGCCCCGGGGGGGCCCGAACCTGGAACACTGAAGCTTTCTTT | CASSPGGARTWNTEAFF
TRBJ1-3 | . | TRBV7-9 | . | TGTGCCAGCAGCCAATCTCCCCGAAACACCATATATTTT | CASSQSPRNTIYF
TRBJ2-1 | medium-sized | TRBV2 | TRBD2 | TGTGCCAGCAGTGATCCGGGGGGCTCCTACAATGAGCAGTTCTTC | CASSDPGGSYNEQFF
TRBJ2-7 | . | TRBV27 | TRBD1 | TGTGCCAGCAGTTTATCCAGGACAGGGTTTTACGAGCAGTACTTC | CASSLSRTGFYEQYF
TRBJ2-1 | . | TRBV7-9 | TRBD2 | TGTGCCAGGAAACTAGCGGGATCCTACAATGAGCAGTTCTTC | CARKLAGSYNEQFF
TRBJ2-7 | . | TRBV7-9 | . | TGTGCCAGCAACCCCGTTACCTACGAGCAGTACTTC | CASNPVTYEQYF
TRBJ2-7 | . | TRBV6-1 | TRBD1 | TGTGCCAGCAGTGAATATCAGGGGGTCCTCTCCTACGAGCAGTACTTC | CASSEYQGVLSYEQYF
TRBJ1-1 | . | TRBV19 | . | TGTGCCAGTAGTAGTGGCAGCATGAACACTGAAGCTTTCTTT | CASSSGSMNTEAFF
TRBJ2-6 | . | TRBV19 | . | TGTGCCAGTAGCCTCGGGTCCTCTGGGGCCAACGTCCTGACTTTC | CASSLGSSGANVLTF
TRBJ2-3 | . | TRBV2 | TRBD2 | TGTGCCAGCAGTGTGACTAGCGGGGGGGCATCAGATACGCAGTATTTT | CASSVTSGGASDTQYF
TRBJ2-2 | . | TRBV2 | . | TGCGGGCAGGGTTTCGGCACCGGGGAGCTGTTTTTT | CGQGFGTGELFF
TRBJ1-1 | . | TRBV27 | . | TGTGCCAGCAGTTTGAACGGGCTTATGAACACTGAAGCTTTCTTT | CASSLNGLMNTEAFF
TRBJ2-7 | . | TRBV7-8 | TRBD1 | TGTGCCAGCAGCTCGTCGACAGGGTTTACCTACGAGCAGTACTTC | CASSSSTGFTYEQYF
TRBJ2-1 | once | TRBV13 | . | TGTGCCAGCAGCTTGTCTGCAGGGAGCTCCTACAATGAGCAGTTCTTC | CASSLSAGSSYNEQFF
TRBJ2-5 | . | TRBV5-1 | . | TGCGCCAGCAGCTTGGATGATGTAGGGCGGGGGCCACAAGAGACCCAGTACTTC | CASSLDDVGRGPQETQYF
TRBJ2-3 | . | TRBV4-1 | TRBD1 | TGCGCCAGCAGCCAAATCCAGGGACAGGGGGGAACAGATACGCAGTATTTT | CASSQIQGQGGTDTQYF
TRBJ1-3 | . | TRBV4-2 | . | TGTGCCAGCAGCCAACCCGGGGCCGGTGCTGGAAACACCATATATTTT | CASSQPGAGAGNTIYF
TRBJ2-1 | . | TRBV9 | TRBD1 | TGTGCCAGCAGCCCAGAGGGGGCGGCCTACAATGAGCAGTTCTTC | CASSPEGAAYNEQFF
TRBJ2-5 | . | TRBV6-1 | . | TGTGCCAGCAGTGAATGGTGGGGGGAGCAAGAGACCCAGTACTTC | CASSEWWGEQETQYF
TRBJ1-5 | . | TRBV7-2 | . | TGTGCCAGCAGCTTAGGCTTTCAGCCCCAGCATTTT | CASSLGFQPQHF
TRBJ1-3 | . | TRBV27 | TRBD1 | TGTGCCAGTAGCGTGGGACAGATAAACTCTGGAAACACCATATATTTT | CASSVGQINSGNTIYF
TRBJ2-1 | . | TRBV7-3 | TRBD2 | TGTGCCAGCAGCCTAGGACTAGCGGGAGATTTAAATGAGCAGTTCTTC | CASSLGLAGDLNEQFF
TRBJ1-5 | . | TRBV25-1 | . | TGTGCCAGCAGTGAATCGGGGTTAGGCAATCAGCCCCAGCATTTT | CASSESGLGNQPQHF
TRBJ1-1 | . | TRBV10-3 | . | TGTGCCATCAGTGAGCCCCCCGGCGAAGCTTTCTTT | CAISEPPGEAFF
TRBJ2-3 | . | TRBV11-2 | . | TGTGCCAGCAGCGTGAGGGGTGATACGCAGTATTTT | CASSVRGDTQYF
TRBJ2-7 | . | TRBV27 | . | TGTGCCAGCAGTTTGCCCGCGCACGCCTACGAGCAGTACTTC | CASSLPAHAYEQYF
TRBJ2-1 | . | TRBV19 | TRBD2 | TGTGCCAGTAGTATACTAGCGGGAGGGTCGAATGAGCAGTTCTTC | CASSILAGGSNEQFF